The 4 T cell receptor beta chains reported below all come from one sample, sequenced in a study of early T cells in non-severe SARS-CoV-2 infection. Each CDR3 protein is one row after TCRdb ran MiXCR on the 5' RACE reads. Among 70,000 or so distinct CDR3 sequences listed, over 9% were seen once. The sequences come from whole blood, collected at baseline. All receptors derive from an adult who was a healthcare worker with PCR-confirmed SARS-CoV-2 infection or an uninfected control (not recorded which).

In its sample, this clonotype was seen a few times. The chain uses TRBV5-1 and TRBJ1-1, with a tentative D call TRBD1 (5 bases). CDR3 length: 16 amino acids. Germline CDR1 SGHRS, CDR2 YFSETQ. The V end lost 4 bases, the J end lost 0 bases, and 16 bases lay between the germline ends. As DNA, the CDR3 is TGCGCCAGCAGCCCTGGGGACGGCGTAATGAACACTGAAGCTTTCTTT. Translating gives CASSPGDGVMNTEAFF.

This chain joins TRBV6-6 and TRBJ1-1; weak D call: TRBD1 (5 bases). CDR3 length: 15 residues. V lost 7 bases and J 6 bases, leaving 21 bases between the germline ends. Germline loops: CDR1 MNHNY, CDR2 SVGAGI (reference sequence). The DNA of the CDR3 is TGTGCCAGCAATAGACCCAGGGATAATTCTGCTGAAGCTTTCTTT. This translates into CASNRPRDNSAEAFF.

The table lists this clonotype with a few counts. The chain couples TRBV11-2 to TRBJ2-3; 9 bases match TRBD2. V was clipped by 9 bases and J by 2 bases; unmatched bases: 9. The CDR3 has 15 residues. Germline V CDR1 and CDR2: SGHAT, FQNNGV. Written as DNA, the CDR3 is TGTGCCAGACCCGGAGCTAGCGGGGACACAGATACGCAGTATTTT. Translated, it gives CARPGASGDTDTQYF.

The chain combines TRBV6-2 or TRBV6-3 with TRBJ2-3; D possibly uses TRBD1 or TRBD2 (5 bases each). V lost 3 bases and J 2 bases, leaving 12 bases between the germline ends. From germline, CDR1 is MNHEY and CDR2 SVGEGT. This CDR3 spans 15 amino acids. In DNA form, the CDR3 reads TGTGCCAGCAGTTATCGAGGGGAGTACACAGATACGCAGTATTTT. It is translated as CASSYRGEYTDTQYF.